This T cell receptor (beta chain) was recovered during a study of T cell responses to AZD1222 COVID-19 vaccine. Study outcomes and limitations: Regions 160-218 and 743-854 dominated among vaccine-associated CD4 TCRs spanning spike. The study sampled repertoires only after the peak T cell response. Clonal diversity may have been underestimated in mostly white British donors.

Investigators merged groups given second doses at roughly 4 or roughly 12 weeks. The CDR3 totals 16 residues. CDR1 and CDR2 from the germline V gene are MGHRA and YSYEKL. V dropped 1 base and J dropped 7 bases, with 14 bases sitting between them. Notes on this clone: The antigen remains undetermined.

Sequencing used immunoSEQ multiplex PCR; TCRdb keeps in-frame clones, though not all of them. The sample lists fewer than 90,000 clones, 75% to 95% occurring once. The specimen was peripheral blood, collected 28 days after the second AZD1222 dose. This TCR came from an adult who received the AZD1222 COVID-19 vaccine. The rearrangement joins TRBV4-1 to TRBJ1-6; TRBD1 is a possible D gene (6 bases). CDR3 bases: TGCGCCAGCAGCCAAGTACAGGGCGGAGGAAATTCACCCCTCCACTTT. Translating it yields CASSQVQGGGNSPLHF.